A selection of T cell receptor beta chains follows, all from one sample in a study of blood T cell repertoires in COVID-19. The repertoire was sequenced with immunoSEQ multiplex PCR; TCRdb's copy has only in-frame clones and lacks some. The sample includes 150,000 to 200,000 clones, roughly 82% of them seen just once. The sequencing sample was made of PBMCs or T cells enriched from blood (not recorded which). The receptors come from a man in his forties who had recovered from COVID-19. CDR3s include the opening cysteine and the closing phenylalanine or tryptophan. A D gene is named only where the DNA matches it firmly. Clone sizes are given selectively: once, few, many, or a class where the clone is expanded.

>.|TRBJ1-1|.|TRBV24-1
TGTGCCACCAGCCCCCCGGGGGGGTCGGCTGAAGCTTTCTTT
CATSPPGGSAEAFF
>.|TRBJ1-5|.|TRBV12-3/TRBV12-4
TGTGCCAGCAGTTGGGGGGATCAGCCCCAGCATTTT
CASSWGDQPQHF
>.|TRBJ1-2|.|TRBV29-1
TGCAGCGTAGCCTTGGGCAACTATGGCTACACCTTC
CSVALGNYGYTF
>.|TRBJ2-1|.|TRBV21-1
TGTGCCAGCAGCAAAGCGGCCGCGACTAGCGGGACACACGGGAACAGGATCTACAATGAGCAGTTCTTC
CASSKAAATSGTHGNRIYNEQFF
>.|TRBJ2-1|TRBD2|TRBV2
TGTGCCAGCACTTCCACTAGCGGCTCCTACAATGAGCAGTTCTTC
CASTSTSGSYNEQFF
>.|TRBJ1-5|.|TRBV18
TGTGCCAGCTCACCAGGTTCCCAGGGCAATCAGCCCCAGCATTTT
CASSPGSQGNQPQHF
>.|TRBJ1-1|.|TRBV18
TGTGCCAGCTCACCACTTGCTCGGGGGGAGCCTGAAGCTTTCTTT
CASSPLARGEPEAFF
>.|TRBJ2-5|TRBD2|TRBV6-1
TGTGCCAGCAGTGGTGGACTAGCGGGTAGACAAGAGACCCAGTACTTC
CASSGGLAGRQETQYF
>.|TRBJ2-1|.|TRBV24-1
TGTGCCACCAGTGACAGCAATGAGCAGTTCTTC
CATSDSNEQFF
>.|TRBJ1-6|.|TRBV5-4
TGTGCCAGCAGCTTAGGACAGCCGGGCAATTCACCCCTCCACTTT
CASSLGQPGNSPLHF
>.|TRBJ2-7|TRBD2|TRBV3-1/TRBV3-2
TGTGCCAGCAGCCAGGGGCTAGCGGGCGCCTCCTACGAGCAGTACTTC
CASSQGLAGASYEQYF
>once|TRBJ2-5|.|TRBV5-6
TGTGCCAGCAGCTTGCGCCAGGGGATGAAGACCCAGTACTTC
CASSLRQGMKTQYF
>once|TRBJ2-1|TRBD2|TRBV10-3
TGTGCCATCGGTAGCGGGGACCTATACAATGAGCAGTTCTTC
CAIGSGDLYNEQFF
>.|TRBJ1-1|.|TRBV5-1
TGCGCCAGCAGCCAACAGATCCTAGGAGGGAACACTGAAGCTTTCTTT
CASSQQILGGNTEAFF
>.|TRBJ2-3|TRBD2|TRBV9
TGTGCCAGCAGCCCACTTCTTACTAGCGAGATAACAGATACGCAGTATTTT
CASSPLLTSEITDTQYF
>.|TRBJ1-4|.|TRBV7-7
TGTGCCAGCAGCTTTAATTCAGGGGAAAAACTGTTTTTT
CASSFNSGEKLFF
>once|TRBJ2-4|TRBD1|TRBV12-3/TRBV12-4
TGTGCCAGCAGTGCGACAGGGGAAGACATTCAGTACTTC
CASSATGEDIQYF
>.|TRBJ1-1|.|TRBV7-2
TGTGCCAGCAGTCAACCAGTGAACACTGAAGCTTTCTTT
CASSQPVNTEAFF
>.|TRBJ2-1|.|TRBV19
TGTGCCAGTAGTAAGGGGGACACATACCCCCACAATGAGCAGTTCTTC
CASSKGDTYPHNEQFF
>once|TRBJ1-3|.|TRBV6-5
TGTGCCAGCAGTTACCCCCCAGGGGCTGGAAACACCATATATTTT
CASSYPPGAGNTIYF
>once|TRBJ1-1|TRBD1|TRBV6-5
TGTGCCAGCAGTTCAGAGGGGGCTGGGAACACTGAAGCTTTCTTT
CASSSEGAGNTEAFF
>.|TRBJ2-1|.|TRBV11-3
TGTGCCAGCAGCTTAGAGGAGGGCCAGGAGCAGTTCTTC
CASSLEEGQEQFF
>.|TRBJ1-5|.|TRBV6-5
TGTGCCAGCAGTTACTCGAGAAATCAGCCCCAGCATTTT
CASSYSRNQPQHF
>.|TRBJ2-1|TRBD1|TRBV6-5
TGTGCCAGCAGTTATGGGGGACAGGGCAATGAGCAGTTCTTC
CASSYGGQGNEQFF
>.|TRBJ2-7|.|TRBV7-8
TGTGCCAGCAGTTTGAAAGGGGTCTACGAGCAGTACTTC
CASSLKGVYEQYF
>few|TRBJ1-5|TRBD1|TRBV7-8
TGTGCGAGCGGACAGGGTGGAAGCAATCAGCCCCAGCATTTT
CASGQGGSNQPQHF
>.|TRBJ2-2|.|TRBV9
TGTGCCAGCGGGAGGACAGGTAACACCGGGGAGCTGTTTTTT
CASGRTGNTGELFF
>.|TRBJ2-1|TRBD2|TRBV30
TGTGCCTGGAGGGGGCTAGCGGTACCCTACAATGAGCAGTTCTTC
CAWRGLAVPYNEQFF
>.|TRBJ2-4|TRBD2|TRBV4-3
TGCGCCAGCAGCCAAGATTGGAAAGCGGGACACATTCAGTACTTC
CASSQDWKAGHIQYF
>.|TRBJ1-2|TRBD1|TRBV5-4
TGTGCCAGCAGCTCGGGACAGAGAGATGGCTACACCTTC
CASSSGQRDGYTF
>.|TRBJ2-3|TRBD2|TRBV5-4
TGTGCCAGCAGCTTGGCCGCGGGGGGCACAGATACGCAGTATTTT
CASSLAAGGTDTQYF
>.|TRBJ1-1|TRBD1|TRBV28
TGTGCCAGCAACCTCAGGGGGACTGAAGCTTTCTTT
CASNLRGTEAFF
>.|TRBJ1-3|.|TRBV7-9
TGTGCCAGCAGCCCCCGCGGAAACTCTGGAAACACCATATATTTT
CASSPRGNSGNTIYF
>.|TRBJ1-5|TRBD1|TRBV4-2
TGTGCCAGCAGCCAAGATCTAGGGACAGGCAATCAGCCCCAGCATTTT
CASSQDLGTGNQPQHF
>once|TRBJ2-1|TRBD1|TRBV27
TGTGCCAGCAGTTCGGGGACAGCCGGATACAATGAGCAGTTCTTC
CASSSGTAGYNEQFF
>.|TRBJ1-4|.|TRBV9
TGTGCCAGCAGCGCCTTTCCGCAGGCCGGAGGTGAAAAACTGTTTTTT
CASSAFPQAGGEKLFF
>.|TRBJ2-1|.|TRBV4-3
TGCGCCAGCAGCCAAGGCATTAGCGGTTACAATGAGCAGTTCTTC
CASSQGISGYNEQFF
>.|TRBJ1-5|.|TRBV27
TGTGCCAGCACTCCGGGAGGGGGGGCTCAGCCCCAGCATTTT
CASTPGGGAQPQHF
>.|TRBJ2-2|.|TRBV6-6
TGTGCCAGCACTAAAATCGAGGCGGTTACCGGGGAGCTGTTTTTT
CASTKIEAVTGELFF
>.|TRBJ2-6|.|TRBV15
TGTGCCACCAGCAGAGACAGGTTAAGCTCTGGGGCCAACGTCCTGACTTTC
CATSRDRLSSGANVLTF
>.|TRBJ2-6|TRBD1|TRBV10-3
TGTGCCATTAACGACAGGGCTCCTGGGGCCAACGTCCTGACTTTC
CAINDRAPGANVLTF
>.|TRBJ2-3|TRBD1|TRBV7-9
TGTGCCAGCCTCGGGACAGGGTCCGATACGCAGTATTTT
CASLGTGSDTQYF
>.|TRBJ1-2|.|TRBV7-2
TGTGCCAGCAGTTCAATCTACCGTACCGGGACACCACGCTATGGCTACACCTTC
CASSSIYRTGTPRYGYTF
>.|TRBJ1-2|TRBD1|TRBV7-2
TGTGCCAGCAGCTTGGACAGGTCCTATGGCTACACCTTC
CASSLDRSYGYTF
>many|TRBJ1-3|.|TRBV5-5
TGTGCCAGCAGCTTGGGGGGCAACACCATATATTTT
CASSLGGNTIYF
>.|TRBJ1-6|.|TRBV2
TGTGCCAGCAGTGAAGCCCAAGGGGATTCACCCCTCCACTTT
CASSEAQGDSPLHF
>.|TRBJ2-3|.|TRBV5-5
TGTGCCAGCGACCGGCAGGGCCGTAGTACAGATACGCAGTATTTT
CASDRQGRSTDTQYF
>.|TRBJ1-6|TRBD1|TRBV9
TGTGCCAGCAGCGCAAGGGACAGGGAGGCAAATTCACCCCTCCACTTT
CASSARDREANSPLHF
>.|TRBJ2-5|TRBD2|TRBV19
TGTGCCAGTAGTATCTCTAGCGGGAGTCTCGAGACCCAGTACTTC
CASSISSGSLETQYF
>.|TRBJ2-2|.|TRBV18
TGTGCCAGCTCACCAGGCATCGGACTAACTAACACCGGGGAGCTGTTTTTT
CASSPGIGLTNTGELFF
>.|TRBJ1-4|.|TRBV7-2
TGTGCCAGCAGCGGAACAGGGTACCCTAATGAAAAACTGTTTTTT
CASSGTGYPNEKLFF
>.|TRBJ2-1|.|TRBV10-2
TGCGCCAGCAGTGAGTCGACAGACTACAATGAGCAGTTCTTC
CASSESTDYNEQFF
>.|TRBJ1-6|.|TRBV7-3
TGTGCCAGCAGCTTCCAACAGAATTCACCCCTCCACTTT
CASSFQQNSPLHF
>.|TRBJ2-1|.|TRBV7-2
TGTGCCAGCAGCTTGACCGGGACTTGGGATGAGCAGTTCTTC
CASSLTGTWDEQFF
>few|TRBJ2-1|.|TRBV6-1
TGTGCCAGCAGTGAACGGGAGACTAGTCGGTCCTACAATGAGCAGTTCTTC
CASSERETSRSYNEQFF
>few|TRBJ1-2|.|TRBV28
TGTGCCAGCAGCGTCGGGGCGGGGGCAAGAGGCTACACCTTC
CASSVGAGARGYTF
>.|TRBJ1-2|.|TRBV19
TGTGCCAGTAGTCCTACAGGTCCTAACTATGGCTACACCTTC
CASSPTGPNYGYTF